A selection of T cell receptor beta chains follows, all from one sample in a study of shared clonotypes between healthy human individuals. Clones were read by immunoSEQ multiplex PCR, and TCRdb kept only the in-frame ones, dropping some. This sample has a few hundred thousand clones, with around 96% found just once. Sequences were obtained from memory CD8+ T cells sorted from blood. Every receptor here comes from a young man in good health. Both conserved end residues are part of each CDR3. The D gene is left open where the match is weak. Clone size, where shown, is once, few, many, or a class for clones that have expanded.

cdr3_length d_call j_call v_call clone_size cdr3_nt cdr3_aa
15 TRBD2 TRBJ2-1 TRBV6-1 . TGTGCCAGCACCCCCGGGACTAGCGGGATCTATGAGCAGTTCTTC CASTPGTSGIYEQFF
14 . TRBJ2-7 TRBV28 once TGTGCCAGCAGTTTCGGGACATTCTCCTACGAGCAGTACTTC CASSFGTFSYEQYF
17 TRBD2 TRBJ2-1 TRBV19 once TGTGCCAGTAGTATAGCCCTAGCGGGAGGTTTATACAATGAGCAGTTCTTC CASSIALAGGLYNEQFF
17 . TRBJ2-2 TRBV15 . TGTGCCACCAGCAGAGATCACACTAGCCAGGCGAACGGGGAGCTGTTTTTT CATSRDHTSQANGELFF
14 TRBD2 TRBJ2-1 TRBV10-3 . TGTGCCATCAGTGTAGTCGGGACTAGCAATGAGCAGTTCTTC CAISVVGTSNEQFF
18 TRBD2 TRBJ2-6 TRBV19 . TGTGCCAGTACAACTAGTAGCGGGCGCCCCTCTGGGGCCAACGTCCTGACTTTC CASTTSSGRPSGANVLTF
14 . TRBJ2-1 TRBV5-1 . TGCGCCAGCAGCTTGGTTTTCCGGTACAATGAGCAGTTCTTC CASSLVFRYNEQFF
16 . TRBJ2-1 TRBV5-6 once TGTGCCAGCAGATACAGACGTTGGCGGGCATACAATGAGCAGTTCTTC CASRYRRWRAYNEQFF
17 . TRBJ2-1 TRBV19 . TGTGCCAGTAGCCCTGCACCGACAGTGCTTTCCTACAATGAGCAGTTCTTC CASSPAPTVLSYNEQFF
15 . TRBJ2-7 TRBV27 . TGTGCCAGCAGTTTAAGTCAGACTAGAGACTACGAGCAGTACTTC CASSLSQTRDYEQYF
15 TRBD1 TRBJ1-2 TRBV28 . TGTGCCAGCAGTACCCGACAGGGGGTAGACTATGGCTACACCTTC CASSTRQGVDYGYTF
13 . TRBJ1-2 TRBV6-5 once TGTGCCAGCAGGCTCCGGGACGGGGATGGCTACACCTTC CASRLRDGDGYTF
16 . TRBJ2-5 TRBV6-5 . TGTGCCAGCAGTTACGATCCGGGTAGGGCCCCGGAGACCCAGTACTTC CASSYDPGRAPETQYF
13 . TRBJ2-3 TRBV5-6 . TGTGCCAGCGCCGGGGGAGCCACAGATACGCAGTATTTT CASAGGATDTQYF
16 . TRBJ1-2 TRBV7-9 . TGTGCCAGCAGCTTAGACCGACAGGTCGTGGACTATGGCTACACCTTC CASSLDRQVVDYGYTF
15 . TRBJ2-6 TRBV7-6 once TGTGCCAGCAGCCCCGGACACTCTGGGGCCAACGTCCTGACTTTC CASSPGHSGANVLTF
15 TRBD2 TRBJ2-2 TRBV5-1 . TGCGCCAGCAGCTTGAGGACTAGCGTGGGCGGGGAGCTGTTTTTT CASSLRTSVGGELFF
14 . TRBJ2-4 TRBV28 once TGTGCCAGCAGTCAGTCCCCTGCCAGGGGCATTCAGTACTTC CASSQSPARGIQYF
14 . TRBJ2-3 TRBV6-1 . TGTGCCAGCGTACGCGGGGTGGCGGGGGATACGCAGTATTTT CASVRGVAGDTQYF
15 . TRBJ1-5 TRBV10-2 . TGCGCCAGCAGTGTCGGGGGACTGAGCAATCAGCCCCAGCATTTT CASSVGGLSNQPQHF
14 . TRBJ2-3 TRBV11-3 once TGTGCCAGCAGCCCCAACTCCTACACAGATACGCAGTATTTT CASSPNSYTDTQYF
16 TRBD1 TRBJ1-2 TRBV7-9 . TGTGCCAGCAGCTTTTCGGGACAGGGGATTGTTTATGGCTACACCTTC CASSFSGQGIVYGYTF
15 . TRBJ1-1 TRBV18 . TGTGCCAGCTCATCCTCGGGGGTAGGGAACACTGAAGCTTTCTTT CASSSSGVGNTEAFF
14 . TRBJ1-1 TRBV7-2 once TGTGCCAGCAGCTTATATACAGGGAGCACTGAAGCTTTCTTT CASSLYTGSTEAFF
14 TRBD2 TRBJ2-2 TRBV6-5 . TGTGCCAGCAGCGAGACTAGCGGGAGTTGGGAGCTGTTTTTT CASSETSGSWELFF
15 TRBD2 TRBJ2-7 TRBV10-2 once TGCGCCAGCAGTGAGTTCACGGGAGGGCCCTACGAGCAGTACTTC CASSEFTGGPYEQYF
15 . TRBJ1-2 TRBV5-4 once TGTGCCAGCAGCTTGTTGTCCGGACAGACCTATGGCTACACCTTC CASSLLSGQTYGYTF
16 TRBD1 TRBJ2-7 TRBV19 once TGTGCCAGTACCAACTACCGGACAGGGGGCCCAGGCGAGCAGTACTTC CASTNYRTGGPGEQYF
14 . TRBJ2-3 TRBV5-1 . TGCGCCAGCAGTACCGGGACTTACACAGATACGCAGTATTTT CASSTGTYTDTQYF